This section outlines one T cell receptor beta chain sequence together with its context. This entry belongs to a study of monozygotic twins with inflammatory bowel disease. UMIs with a 6-nucleotide sample barcode were added by template switching. Each CDR3 protein gets one entry in TCRdb, which reprocessed the 5' RACE reads and gives no DNA. This sample lists approximately 150,000 distinct CDR3 sequences; its ten largest clones have approximately 2.5%. Germline V gene lookup returns CDR1 SGHDT and CDR2 YYEEEE. There are 14 residues in the CDR3. The clonotype was recovered from a human donor with ulcerative colitis or Crohn's disease, or a healthy co-twin of an affected twin (not recorded which). The specimen was blood. This sequence joins TRBV5-6 and TRBJ2-1; no DNA is available, so the TRBD1 call from TCRdb remains unchecked. The CDR3 here is CASSWRPQGNEQFF.